This TCR beta chain was obtained from a study of T cell changes during pregnancy in multiple sclerosis. The table came from immunoSEQ multiplex PCR; TCRdb's copy has only in-frame clones and leaves some out. This sample has under 80,000 clones; roughly 92% occur once, and the top ten carry approximately 3.3%. The sequence was obtained from a female donor in good health, enrolled as a control in a pregnancy study. Sample: peripheral blood, taken after pregnancy.

The CDR3 protein is CASSLEADMNTEAFF. CDR3 coding DNA: TGTGCCAGCAGCTTAGAGGCAGACATGAACACTGAAGCTTTCTTT. V and J are TRBV7-8 and TRBJ1-1; D unclear. In germline, CDR1 is SGHVS, CDR2 FQNEAQ. V was clipped by 1 base and J by 0 bases, with 9 bases between them. CDR3 length equals 15 residues.